This T cell receptor beta chain came from a study of OX40 agonist ivuxolimab in advanced cancers. On the study more broadly: Each patient was given ivuxolimab into a vein every 2 weeks, at 0.01 to 10 mg/kg.

V was clipped by 2 bases and J by 1 base; unmatched bases: 0. This CDR3 is built from 15 residues. Germline assignment: CDR1 KGHSH and CDR2 LQKENI. No patient had autoimmune disease or received systemic immunosuppression. Concerning this clone: Its antigen is unknown.

Findings and caveats of the study: The average count of expanded clones was higher among CD8+ T cells than among CD4+.

The protocol was immunoSEQ multiplex PCR, while the TCRdb copy is restricted to in-frame clones and leaves out a portion. The top ten hold roughly 4.2% of the sample, which has around 66,000 clones, 65% to 85% seen once. This clonotype originated in an adult with an advanced solid tumor such as melanoma, head and neck, liver or kidney cancer. The chain employs TRBV18 and TRBJ2-1; TRBD1 aligns across 9 bases. Sample: CD4+ or CD8+ T cells sorted from blood, taken in a trial of the OX40 agonist ivuxolimab. CDR3 region: CASSPGTGSYNEQFF. The CDR3 DNA reads as TGTGCCAGCTCACCAGGGACAGGGTCCTACAATGAGCAGTTCTTC.